The T cell receptor beta chain under discussion was sequenced for a study of cytomegalovirus exposure and HLA in healthy donors. Overall study results and limits: The listing of 150 to 200 TCR beta chains classed them as cytomegalovirus-associated. Most subjects had HLA-A and HLA-B alleles reportedly predicted accurately by TCR beta sequences. Most TCR sequences proved rare, with some public TCRs found in many donors. Some V segments, including TRBV6-2 and TRBV6-3, were excluded as indistinguishable.

About this clone itself: Its antigen is currently unknown.

Primers: 60 Vbeta forward and 13 Jbeta reverse. Sequenced by immunoSEQ multiplex PCR; TCRdb stores in-frame clones only, minus some. The table records 150,000 or so clones, nearly 10% of them present only once. Germline CDR1 reads GTSNPN; CDR2 reads SVGIG (reference sequence). The CDR3 is made up of 13 amino acids. V was clipped by 3 bases and J by 1 base, with 9 bases between them. This TCR came from a man aged 45 to 65 in good health and CMV-seronegative. The sequenced material came from PBMCs. The gene calls are TRBV30 and TRBJ1-1, with D tentatively TRBD1 (6 bases). The CDR3 reads CAWRTGPNTEAFF. The CDR3, as DNA: TGTGCCTGGAGGACAGGACCGAACACTGAAGCTTTCTTT.